This T cell receptor (beta chain) originates from a study of CD8+CD57+ T cells in acquired aplastic anemia. Study observations and caveats: Patient and control CD8+ Simpson's diversity was not significantly different.

V was pared by 5 bases and J by 2 bases, with 13 bases between. This CDR3 has 13 residues. Germline V gene lookup returns CDR1 DFQATT and CDR2 SNEGSKA (reference sequence). This clonotype was recorded a few times. Its antigen is unknown. Genomic DNA provided the template from which TCR beta VDJ and CDR3 profiles were obtained. TCRdb processed the reads anew with MiXCR; each CDR3 protein has one entry. The table shows 200,000 to 250,000 distinct CDR3 sequences, with over 55% occurring only once. The sequencing sample was made of sorted CD4+, CD8+, or CD8+CD57+ T cells (not recorded which) from PBMCs. The sequence derives from a human donor in good health. V is TRBV20-1 and J is TRBJ2-7, with D possibly being TRBD2 (5 bases). The CDR3 nucleotides are TGCAGTGCTCCCGAAGCGGACCCCTACGAGCAGTACTTC. Its protein is CSAPEADPYEQYF.